What follows describes a single TCR beta chain. Its antigen is still unknown. TCRdb redid the calling of the 5' RACE reads with MiXCR, one entry per CDR3 protein. Of approximately 500,000 distinct CDR3 sequences in the sample, roughly 12% were seen once. This specimen belongs to a study of CD8 T cells in ankylosing spondylitis. The germline CDR1 and CDR2 sequences are SGHTS and YDEGEE. V was pared by 3 bases and J by 8 bases, with 11 bases between. This CDR3 region has 12 residues. General study findings and limits: One TCR beta motif, made up of roughly eight highly homologous variants, appeared characteristic of ankylosing spondylitis blood. CD8+ by phenotype, disease-linked clones were relatively rare in peripheral blood.

The source material was blood, either unsorted or a sorted T cell fraction (not recorded which). The source of this sequence is a male donor with ankylosing spondylitis. The chain uses TRBV5-8 and TRBJ1-1, with D unresolved. CDR3 sequence (DNA): TGTGCCAGCAGCTCGCTTGGGGTAGAAGCTTTCTTT. As protein: CASSSLGVEAFF.